This T cell receptor beta chain was obtained from a study of graft-versus-host responses after intestinal transplantation. Overall study: Grafts were multivisceral, liver-intestinal, or isolated intestinal. The whole recipient group had anti-thymocyte globulin induction followed by tacrolimus and steroids for approximately three years. Whole-study results and caveats: Within allografts, high graft-versus-host to host-versus-graft clonal ratios were seen among patients with graft-donor T cell macrochimerism. The authors found GvH clones in recipient marrow, some appearing first in ileum or blood.

CDR1 and CDR2 (germline): MNHEY, SMNVEV (reference sequence). The CDR3 is made up of 15 amino acids. V lost 6 bases and J lost 2; bases outside the gene matches: 8. The repertoire was sequenced with immunoSEQ multiplex PCR; TCRdb's copy has only in-frame clones and lacks some. The top ten clones hold approximately 0.53% of a sample with some 41,000 clones, roughly 95% of them seen once. This clone was detected once. Its target is not known. The chain employs TRBV27 and TRBJ2-3, with 7 bases that match TRBD2. The sample consisted of unstimulated CD8+ T cells sorted from spleen or lymph node cells, taken before transplant. This receptor was identified in a human donor who was the organ donor for an intestinal transplant. The CDR3 DNA reads TGTGCCAGCAGCCCTCTGACTAGCTTCACAGATACGCAGTATTTT. Translation gives CASSPLTSFTDTQYF.